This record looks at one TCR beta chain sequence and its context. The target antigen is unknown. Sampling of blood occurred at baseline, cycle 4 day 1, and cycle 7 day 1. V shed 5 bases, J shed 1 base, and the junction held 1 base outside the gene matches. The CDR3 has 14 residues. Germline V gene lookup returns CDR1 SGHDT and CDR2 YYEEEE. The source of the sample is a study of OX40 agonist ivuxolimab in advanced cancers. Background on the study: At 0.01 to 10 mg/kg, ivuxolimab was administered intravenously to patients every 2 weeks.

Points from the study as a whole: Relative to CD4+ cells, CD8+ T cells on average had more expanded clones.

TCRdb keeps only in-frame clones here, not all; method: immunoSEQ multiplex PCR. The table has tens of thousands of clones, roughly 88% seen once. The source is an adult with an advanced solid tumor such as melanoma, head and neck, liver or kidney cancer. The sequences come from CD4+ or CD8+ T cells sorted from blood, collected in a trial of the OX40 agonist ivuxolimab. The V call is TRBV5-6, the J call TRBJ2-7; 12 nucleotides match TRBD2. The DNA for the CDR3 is TGTGCCAGCAGGACTAGCGGGAGATCCTACGAGCAGTACTTC. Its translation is CASRTSGRSYEQYF.